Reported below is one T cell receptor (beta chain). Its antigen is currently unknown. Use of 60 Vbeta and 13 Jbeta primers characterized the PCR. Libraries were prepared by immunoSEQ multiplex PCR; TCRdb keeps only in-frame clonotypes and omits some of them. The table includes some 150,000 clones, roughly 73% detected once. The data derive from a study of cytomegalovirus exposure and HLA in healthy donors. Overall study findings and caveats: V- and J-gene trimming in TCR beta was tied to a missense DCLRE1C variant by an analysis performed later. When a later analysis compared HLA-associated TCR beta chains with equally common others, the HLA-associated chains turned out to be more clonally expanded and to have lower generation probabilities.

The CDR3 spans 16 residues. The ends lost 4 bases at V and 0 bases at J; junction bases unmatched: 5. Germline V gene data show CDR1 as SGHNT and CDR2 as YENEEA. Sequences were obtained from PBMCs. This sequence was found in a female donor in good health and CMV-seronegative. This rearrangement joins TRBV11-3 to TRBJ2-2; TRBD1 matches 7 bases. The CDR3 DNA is TGTGCCAGCAGCTCCTGGGACAGCCCGAACACCGGGGAGCTGTTTTTT. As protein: CASSSWDSPNTGELFF.